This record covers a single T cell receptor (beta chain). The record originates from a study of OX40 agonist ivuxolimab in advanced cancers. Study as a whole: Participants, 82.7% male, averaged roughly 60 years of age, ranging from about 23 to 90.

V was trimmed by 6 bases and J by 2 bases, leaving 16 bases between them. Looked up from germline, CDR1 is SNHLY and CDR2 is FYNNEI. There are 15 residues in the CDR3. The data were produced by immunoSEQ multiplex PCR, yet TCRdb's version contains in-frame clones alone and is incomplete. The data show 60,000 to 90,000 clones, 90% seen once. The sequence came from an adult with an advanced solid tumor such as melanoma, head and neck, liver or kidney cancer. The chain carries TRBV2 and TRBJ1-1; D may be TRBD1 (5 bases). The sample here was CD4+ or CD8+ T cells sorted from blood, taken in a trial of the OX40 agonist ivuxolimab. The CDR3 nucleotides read TGTGCCAGCAGGAGGGGCTGGCAGACTAACACTGAAGCTTTCTTT. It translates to CASRRGWQTNTEAFF.